The 6 T cell receptor beta chains presented below share a single source sample, sequenced in a study of blood T cell repertoires in COVID-19. TCRdb's copy holds only in-frame clones and misses some; the assay was immunoSEQ multiplex PCR. There are 100,000 to 150,000 clones in the sample; around 76% occur only once, and 6% lies in the top ten. The sequencing input was peripheral blood. Receptors were obtained from an elderly man with COVID-19, enrolled during active disease.

This clone was detected only a few times. The rearrangement uses TRBV24-1 and TRBJ1-4; perhaps TRBD1 as D (6 bases). This CDR3 is 14 amino acids long. The germline gives CDR1 KGHDR, CDR2 SFDVKD. With 6 bases removed from V and 3 bases from J, the gap between germline ends came to 10 bases. The CDR3: CATSPQGPNEKLFF. CDR3 nucleotides: TGTGCCACCAGTCCCCAGGGGCCTAATGAAAAACTGTTTTTT.

V and J are TRBV4-1 and TRBJ1-2, with 11 bases identical to TRBD1. This CDR3 has 16 amino acids. V was clipped by 5 bases and J by 3 bases; unmatched bases: 8. From germline, CDR1 is MGHRA and CDR2 YSYEKL. The CDR3 loop reads CASSYGGGQGDYGYTF. The CDR3 coding sequence is TGCGCCAGCAGCTACGGGGGGGGACAGGGGGACTATGGCTACACCTTC.

This clone is a singleton in its sample. The J gene is TRBJ2-3, the V gene TRBV24-1; unclear D gene. The length of the CDR3 is 14 residues. V lost 5 bases to trimming and J lost 0 bases, with 8 bases between them. Germline-derived CDR1 and CDR2 are KGHDR and SFDVKD. CDR3 bases: TGTGCCACCAGTGGCAGGCTGAGCACAGATACGCAGTATTTT. This gives the protein CATSGRLSTDTQYF.

The chain uses TRBV29-1 and TRBJ2-1; 8 bases agree with TRBD1. CDR3 size: 14 residues. The germline V gene has CDR1 SQVTM and CDR2 ANQGSEA. The J segment lost 7 bases and the V segment lost 4 bases, leaving 9 bases of the junction unmatched. DNA of the CDR3: TGCAGCGTTGCAGACACAGGGGGGAGGAATGAGCAGTTCTTC. Amino acid sequence: CSVADTGGRNEQFF.

The chain links TRBV5-1 to TRBJ2-7; TRBD1 matches at 7 bases. Unmatched junction bases numbered 13, after V lost 5 bases and J lost 5 bases. The CDR3 spans 15 residues. Looked up from germline, CDR1 is SGHRS and CDR2 is YFSETQ. CDR3 DNA: TGCGCCAGCAGACTAACTCCTGGAACAGGGGACGAGCAGTACTTC. Its translation is CASRLTPGTGDEQYF.

The gene calls are TRBV12-3 or TRBV12-4 and TRBJ1-1, with D uncertain. The ends were cut back, 5 bases at V and 7 bases at J, with 8 bases in the middle. CDR3 length: 11 amino acids. The CDR3 DNA follows: TGTGCCAGCAGTAATTATAATGAAGCTTTCTTT. It translates to CASSNYNEAFF.